This passage covers 30 T cell receptor beta chains from one sample sequenced in a study of identical twins. TCRdb called the 5' RACE reads again in MiXCR, with one record for every CDR3 protein. Of 1.5 million to 2 million distinct CDR3 sequences listed, around 33% are singletons. The sample consisted of cord blood. Source of these receptors: a newborn girl in good health.

The chain carries TRBV4-1 and TRBJ2-1; 7 bases fit TRBD2. In germline, CDR1 is MGHRA, CDR2 YSYEKL. This CDR3 spans 17 amino acids. The V segment lost 1 base and the J segment 2 bases; nucleotides outside the gene matches: 8. CDR3 sequence: CASSQVLARGPYNEQFF. The CDR3 region has the DNA TGCGCCAGCAGCCAAGTACTAGCGCGAGGCCCCTACAATGAGCAGTTCTTC.

This chain uses TRBV7-2 with TRBJ2-7; the D gene is possibly TRBD2 (5 bases). The germline V gene has CDR1 SGHTA and CDR2 FQGNSA. Trimming removed 1 base at V and 0 bases at J, with 13 bases between. The length of the CDR3 is 16 residues. The CDR3 DNA reads as TGTGCCAGCAGCTTAGTAGGCGGGTACCGCTCCTACGAGCAGTACTTC. It is translated as CASSLVGGYRSYEQYF.

The rearrangement links TRBV18 to TRBJ2-3; D is ambiguous. Germline assignment: CDR1 KGHSH and CDR2 LQKENI. The V gene lost 3 bases and the J gene lost 4 bases, with 11 bases spanning the gap. This CDR3 contains 14 residues. CDR3 coding DNA: TGTGCCAGCTCACCCCCAGGAATCCCAGATACGCAGTATTTT. It specifies CASSPPGIPDTQYF.

On this clonotype itself: A much larger clone differs from this one at a single base, so this may be a read error. The chain is built from TRBV5-1 and TRBJ2-3, with D possibly matching TRBD2 (6 bases). The CDR3 has 14 residues. The germline gives CDR1 SGHRS, CDR2 YFSETQ. The CDR3 loop is CAGSFLLATDTQYF. The CDR3 DNA sequence: TGCGCCGGCAGCTTCCTACTAGCCACAGATACGCAGTATTTT.

This clonotype was observed a few times. The chain links TRBV12-3 or TRBV12-4 to TRBJ1-4; D not certain. This CDR3 has 11 residues. Trimming cost V 7 bases and J 11 bases, with 11 bases left between them. For the CDR3, the DNA is TGTGCCAGCAAGGAATCCTCGAAACTGTTTTTT. This encodes CASKESSKLFF.

This chain links TRBV3-1 with TRBJ2-5, with TRBD1 matching 7 bases. The CDR3 extends over 15 amino acids. The germline V gene has CDR1 LGHDT and CDR2 YNNKEL (reference sequence). With 4 bases clipped from V and 4 bases from J, the junction kept 9 bases outside the gene matches. The chain's CDR3 is CASSRHGQVGETQYF. The CDR3 DNA reads as TGTGCCAGCAGCCGTCATGGACAGGTTGGAGAGACCCAGTACTTC.

The chain is built from TRBV4-1 and TRBJ2-2; a possible D gene is TRBD2 (7 bases). This CDR3 contains 17 residues. V was cut by 1 base and J by 2 bases, with 14 bases left in between. Germline CDR1 MGHRA, CDR2 YSYEKL. CDR3 nucleotide sequence: TGCGCCAGCAGCCAAGGCAGGGGACTAAAAAACACCGGGGAGCTGTTTTTT. Translated: CASSQGRGLKNTGELFF.

This rearrangement joins TRBV3-1 to TRBJ1-5; weak D call: TRBD1 (5 bases). The germline CDR1 and CDR2 sequences are LGHDT and YNNKEL (reference sequence). V was pared by 0 bases and J by 9 bases, with 12 bases between. This CDR3 spans 14 amino acids. The CDR3 DNA reads as TGTGCCAGCAGCCAAGATTATCCAGGGACGCCCCAGCATTTT. It encodes CASSQDYPGTPQHF. Supplemented by reference TRBV3-1 and TRBJ1-5, the full variable domain reads DTAVSQTPKYLVTQMGNDKSIKCEQNLGHDTMYWYKQDSKKFLKIMFSYNNKELIINETVPNRFSPKSPDKAHLNLHINSLELGDSAVYFCASSQDYPGTPQHFGDGTRLSIL.

This clonotype was picked up a small number of times. V and J are TRBV4-2 and TRBJ2-1; D gene ambiguous. V lost 0 bases, J lost 4 bases, and 13 bases lay in between. The CDR3 length is 16 residues. Per germline, CDR1 LGHNA and CDR2 YNFKEQ. This CDR3 reads CASSQDLGGLYNEQFF. Here the CDR3 DNA reads TGTGCCAGCAGCCAAGATCTGGGTGGGTTATACAATGAGCAGTTCTTC.

This rearrangement joins TRBV6-1 to TRBJ2-7, with D perhaps TRBD1 or TRBD2 (5 bases each). Trimming removed 11 bases from V and 3 bases from J, with 14 bases in between. From germline, CDR1 is MNHNS and CDR2 SASEGT. The CDR3 extends over 12 amino acids. The DNA of the CDR3 is TGTGCCGGATCGGGACCTCTCTACGAGCAGTACTTC. This sequence encodes CAGSGPLYEQYF.

The chain joins TRBV3-1 to TRBJ2-3; 13 positions agree with TRBD2. This CDR3 is built from 16 residues. The junction had 12 bases not matched to a gene; V was cut back by 11 bases and J by 4 bases. Germline CDR1 LGHDT, CDR2 YNNKEL (reference sequence). CDR3 sequence (DNA): TGTGCCGGCAACCAGTGGGGACTAGCGGGATCAGATACGCAGTATTTT. Its protein is CAGNQWGLAGSDTQYF.

This sequence joins TRBV29-1 and TRBJ2-6, with D unclear. CDR3 length: 14 residues. Germline V CDR1 and CDR2: SQVTM, ANQGSEA. Trimming took off 5 bases at V and 4 bases at J, with 12 bases between the two ends. Written as DNA, the CDR3 is TGCAGCGTTTTTCTCGGTTTGGGGGCCAACGTCCTGACTTTC. This sequence encodes CSVFLGLGANVLTF.

The count of this clonotype is one. The chain links TRBV20-1 to TRBJ1-5; D might be TRBD1 (6 bases). Trimming pared 1 base from V and 0 bases from J, leaving 13 bases between. The CDR3 loop spans 16 amino acids. Germline loops: CDR1 DFQATT, CDR2 SNEGSKA (reference sequence). The CDR3 bases are TGCAGTGCTAGAGCTTCAGACAGGTATAGCAATCAGCCCCAGCATTTT. It is translated as CSARASDRYSNQPQHF.

The J gene is TRBJ2-4, the V gene TRBV6-6; 10 positions match TRBD1. Germline trimming cut 6 bases from V and 13 bases from J; bases unmatched to any gene: 6. The length of the CDR3 is 12 residues. The V gene's germline CDR1 is MNHNY and CDR2 SVGAGI (reference sequence). CDR3 in amino acids: CASRRQGAGQYF. CDR3 sequence (DNA): TGTGCCAGCAGAAGACAGGGGGCTGGGCAGTACTTC.

This clonotype was observed a few times. The DNA for the CDR3 is TGTGCCACCAGCACGTGGACCTCTCAAGCTTTCTTT. It encodes CATSTWTSQAFF. This chain links TRBV6-2 or TRBV6-3 with TRBJ1-1; no firm D call. CDR1 is MNHEY, CDR2 SVGEGT, per germline. V was pared by 10 bases and J by 9 bases, with 18 bases between. The CDR3 consists of 12 residues.

The chain carries TRBV14 and TRBJ2-1; 9 positions match TRBD2. The CDR3 has 16 amino acids. V gave up 0 bases and J gave up 8 bases; unmatched junction bases: 8. CDR1 SGHDN and CDR2 FVKESK come from the germline V gene. The CDR3 DNA reads as TGTGCCAGCAGCCAAGATTTAGCGGGAGACAGAGATGAGCAGTTCTTC. This translates into CASSQDLAGDRDEQFF.

This clonotype has a handful of counts. The V and J genes are TRBV20-1 and TRBJ1-6; D is perhaps TRBD1 (6 bases). V was shortened by 0 bases and J by 7 bases, with 16 bases between the two germline ends. The CDR3 loop spans 16 amino acids. Per the germline V gene, CDR1 is DFQATT and CDR2 is SNEGSKA (reference sequence). In DNA, the CDR3 is TGCAGTGCTAGAGATAGGGGGACGGGGTACAATTCACCCCTCCACTTT. Encoded protein: CSARDRGTGYNSPLHF.

In this sample, this clonotype turned up a few times. The chain employs TRBV21-1 and TRBJ2-7; the D call in the table, TRBD1, was not verified against the DNA. TRBV21-1 is reported as a pseudogene. This CDR3 is 15 amino acids long. The DNA for the CDR3 is TGTGCCATCGACGTCAAGGGTGGACAGTACTACGAGCAGTACTTC. This sequence encodes CAIDVKGGQYYEQYF.

The rearrangement joins TRBV7-9 to TRBJ1-2, with D possibly being TRBD1 (5 bases). Trimming pared 5 bases from V and 8 bases from J, leaving 21 bases between. The CDR3 runs to 15 residues. Germline values: CDR1 SEHNR, CDR2 FQNEAQ (reference sequence). The CDR3 region has the DNA TGTGCCAGCAGCGGGACTCTCTTGGATAAAGGGGGCTACACCTTC. Residues: CASSGTLLDKGGYTF.

The chain combines TRBV27 with TRBJ2-5; D gene ambiguous. This CDR3 contains 13 residues. V lost 5 bases to trimming and J lost 5 bases, with 12 bases between them. Germline lookup yields CDR1 MNHEY and CDR2 SMNVEV (reference sequence). CDR3 protein: CASSLGIRETQYF. The CDR3 DNA follows: TGTGCCAGCAGTCTAGGGATTAGGGAGACCCAGTACTTC.

With respect to this clonotype: A much larger clone sits a single nucleotide away, making a read error possible. The chain has TRBV10-3 and TRBJ2-4; 10 nucleotides align to TRBD2. The assigned J gene may be wrong: the sequence end matches TRBJ2-7 better. Germline V gene data show CDR1 as ENHRY and CDR2 as SYGVKD. CDR3 size: 13 residues. The CDR3 DNA is TGTGCCGTCAAGGCTAGCGGGAGCTACGAGCAGTACTTC. It specifies CAVKASGSYEQYF.

As regards this clonotype: A clone one base away is much larger, so this may be a read error. The chain recombines TRBV4-1 with TRBJ2-7; tentative D call: TRBD2 (5 bases). The CDR3 totals 15 residues. The germline V and J ends were trimmed by 1 base and 1 base, with 11 bases remaining between them. Germline lookup yields CDR1 MGHRA and CDR2 YSYEKL. CDR3 in DNA: TGCGCCAGCAGCCAAGCCTCCGGGATTTCCTACGAGCAGTACTTC. Protein product: CASSQASGISYEQYF.

The V and J genes are TRBV2 and TRBJ2-3; possibly TRBD2 for D (5 bases). CDR3 length: 15 amino acids. V dropped 3 bases and J dropped 4 bases, with 14 bases sitting between them. Germline lookup yields CDR1 SNHLY and CDR2 FYNNEI. Written as DNA, the CDR3 is TGTGCCAGCAGTGAGGTCGAGAGAGGGTCAGATACGCAGTATTTT. This translates into CASSEVERGSDTQYF.

This chain joins TRBV4-2 and TRBJ2-7; 8 bases map to TRBD2. Unmatched junction bases numbered 5, after V lost 0 bases and J lost 4 bases. This CDR3 spans 15 amino acids. Germline V gene lookup returns CDR1 LGHNA and CDR2 YNFKEQ. The CDR3 sequence is CASSQEVAGRYEQYF. DNA for the CDR3: TGTGCCAGCAGCCAAGAGGTAGCGGGGAGGTACGAGCAGTACTTC.

CDR3 in DNA: TGTGCCAGCAGCGCGAAGGCGGGGGCGGGCTACAATGAGCAGTTCTTC. This encodes CASSAKAGAGYNEQFF. The chain links TRBV6-4 to TRBJ2-1; a weak D match, TRBD2 (7 bases). The CDR3 is 16 residues long. Trimming stripped 6 bases from V and 3 bases from J, with 18 bases between. Per the germline V gene, CDR1 is MRHNA and CDR2 is SNTAGT.

This clonotype came up a few times. The rearrangement uses TRBV2 and TRBJ2-1; perhaps TRBD2 as D (5 bases). Germline V gives CDR1 SNHLY, CDR2 FYNNEI. This CDR3 contains 14 residues. The germline V and J ends were trimmed by 3 bases and 0 bases, with 6 bases remaining between them. Here the CDR3 DNA reads TGTGCCAGCAGTGACGACTACTCCTACAATGAGCAGTTCTTC. Amino acids: CASSDDYSYNEQFF.

In this sample, this clonotype turned up many times. This CDR3 is CASSQDGGFGYYNEQFF. In nucleotides, the CDR3 is TGTGCCAGCAGCCAAGATGGCGGGTTCGGGTATTACAATGAGCAGTTCTTC. V is TRBV4-2 and J is TRBJ2-1; D is possibly TRBD2 (5 bases). V lost 0 bases, J lost 4 bases, and 16 bases lay in between. CDR1 is LGHNA and CDR2 is YNFKEQ in the germline V gene. The CDR3 loop spans 17 amino acids.

Of note for this clonotype: Mismatch with germline at one junction end may stem from a read error. The genes are TRBV7-2 and TRBJ2-1, with 11 bases fitting TRBD2. There are 17 residues in the CDR3. Germline lookup yields CDR1 SGHTA and CDR2 FQGNSA. For the CDR3, the DNA is TGTGCCAGCAGCTTCGTCGGATCTAGCGGGGGGTTCAATGAGCGGTTCTTC. It yields the protein CASSFVGSSGGFNERFF.

This clonotype has just a few counts. This CDR3 reads CASSFPFRDPLTGELFF. The CDR3 DNA reads as TGTGCCAGCAGTTTTCCCTTCCGGGACCCCCTCACCGGGGAGCTGTTTTTT. The chain uses TRBV6-5 and TRBJ2-2; D tentatively fits TRBD1 or TRBD2 (5 bases each). V lost 4 bases and J lost 4, with 19 bases in between. The CDR3 is made up of 17 amino acids. Germline V gives CDR1 MNHEY, CDR2 SVGAGI.

This chain connects TRBV28 to TRBJ2-7; D is undetermined. Germline CDR1 and CDR2: MDHEN and SYDVKM. The length of the CDR3 is 13 residues. The V and J ends lost 5 bases and 0 bases respectively, with 8 bases between them. DNA of the CDR3: TGTGCCAGCAGTCGAAGCCTCTCCTACGAGCAGTACTTC. Protein: CASSRSLSYEQYF.